A selection of T cell receptor beta chains follows, all from one sample in a study of shared clonotypes between healthy human individuals. Profiled with immunoSEQ multiplex PCR; TCRdb holds only in-frame clones, not every one. The table records around 610,000 clones, around 96% of them present only once. The source material was naive CD8+ T cells sorted from blood. Receptors originate from a young woman in good health. Each CDR3 is given with its conserved first and last residue.

v_call	j_call	cdr3_aa
TRBV2	TRBJ2-5	CASSERGLARETQYF
TRBV2	TRBJ1-2	CASSFGTGDGYTF
TRBV7-9	TRBJ2-1	CASSSVLAGGREGNEQFF
TRBV25-1	TRBJ2-7	CAAGGEGIGEQYF
TRBV19	TRBJ1-5	CASSIHGAGANQPQHF
TRBV14	TRBJ2-3	CASSQHNSGTSGIVGKQYF
TRBV30	TRBJ2-1	CAWSIQAYNEQFF
TRBV28	TRBJ2-7	CASSFVGTSVNEQYF
TRBV11-2	TRBJ2-7	CASSLDGGHSYEQYF
TRBV11-2	TRBJ2-7	CASSLDPAGDYEQYF
TRBV2	TRBJ1-1	CASRPATGRTEAFF
TRBV4-1	TRBJ2-6	CASGGTASTGANVLTF
TRBV5-6	TRBJ2-7	CASSLETDPYEQYF
TRBV19	TRBJ1-2	CASSIDHHKESNYGYTF
TRBV9	TRBJ2-3	CASSSPWKGKPSTDTQYF
TRBV7-8	TRBJ2-1	CASSMESSYNEQFF
TRBV6-1	TRBJ2-7	CASRGLGFAEQYF
TRBV27	TRBJ2-7	CASSLFMGQGPNEQYF
TRBV7-9	TRBJ2-1	CASSLELYSYNEQFF
TRBV27	TRBJ1-5	CASSEGTGRPQHF
TRBV27	TRBJ2-3	CASGPRTDTQYF
TRBV7-9	TRBJ1-1	CASNGLGEAFF
TRBV5-1	TRBJ1-2	CASSSDMDGYTF